The 17 T cell receptor beta chains listed next were all sequenced from one sample in a study of metastatic and nonmetastatic thyroid tumors. Via MiXCR, TCRdb re-called the PCR reads. Among 10,000 to 15,000 clones listed, approximately 30% were seen once. Patients had received no treatment of any kind before thyroid surgery. Material for sequencing was tumor tissue. The receptor set was obtained from a female donor with papillary thyroid cancer or a benign thyroid nodule (not recorded which). Some clones in this sample may be carry-over from other donors' samples.

V usage is TRBV11-1 and J usage is TRBJ1-5; TRBD1 aligns across 7 bases. Germline-derived CDR1 and CDR2 are SGHAT and FQDESV (reference sequence). V lost 4 bases and J lost 0; bases outside the gene matches: 15. This CDR3 has 19 amino acids. The DNA of the CDR3 is TGTGCCAGCAGCTCTAAGACTAGCGGGACAGAATATAGCAATCAGCCCCAGCATTTT. This gives the protein CASSSKTSGTEYSNQPQHF.

At least ten counts were recorded for this clone. The rearrangement uses TRBV7-8 and TRBJ2-5; TRBD1 is a possible D gene (6 bases). From germline, CDR1 is SGHVS and CDR2 FQNEAQ. The CDR3 is 14 amino acids. V shed 3 bases and J shed 1 base, with 9 bases lying between them. The CDR3 nucleotides read TGTGCCAGCAGCTTCCCAGGGGCCCAAGAGACCCAGTACTTC. The encoded protein is CASSFPGAQETQYF.

Only one count was recorded for this clone. The rearrangement links TRBV27 to TRBJ1-6; D is possibly TRBD1 (5 bases). V was shortened by 6 bases and J by 14 bases, with 20 bases between the two germline ends. This CDR3 is built from 14 residues. Per the germline V gene, CDR1 is MNHEY and CDR2 is SMNVEV (reference sequence). CDR3 in DNA: TGTGCCAGCAGAAATCCGGGACGGTCTTACTCCCTCCACTTT. It codes for CASRNPGRSYSLHF.

This clone was picked up many times. This sequence joins TRBV20-1 and TRBJ2-3; 12 bases map to TRBD2. CDR3 length equals 17 residues. With V trimmed by 3 bases and J by 6 bases, 13 bases remained unmatched. CDR1 is DFQATT and CDR2 is SNEGSKA in the germline V gene (reference sequence). Here the CDR3 reads CSASEWGTSGSPDTQYF. DNA for the CDR3: TGCAGTGCTAGTGAATGGGGGACTAGCGGGTCCCCGGATACGCAGTATTTT.

This clone showed up just a few times. The missing conserved phenylalanine or tryptophan at the end of this CDR3 makes a read error likely. The DNA is omitted, as the CDR3 cannot be located on it reliably, and the CDR3 follows TCRdb's listing. CDR3 loop: CASGLSSSGSAEYS. The J gene is TRBJ2-7, the V gene TRBV12-5; the table's TRBD2 call for D was not verified on the DNA. Counting both end residues, the CDR3 totals 14 amino acids. Germline CDR1 and CDR2: LGHNT and FRNRAP.

This clone was seen only a few times. J is TRBJ2-1 and V is TRBV6-1; D ambiguous. This CDR3 is built from 13 residues. CDR1 and CDR2 from the germline V gene are MNHNS and SASEGT. Trimming took off 4 bases at V and 9 bases at J, with 13 bases between the two ends. This CDR3 is CASSASIDREQFF. The DNA for the CDR3 is TGTGCCAGCAGTGCGTCAATCGACCGTGAGCAGTTCTTC.

This clone was counted only a few times. The rearrangement uses TRBV19 and TRBJ2-1; 7 bases are a match to TRBD1. The CDR3 spans 14 residues. Germline CDR1 LNHDA, CDR2 SQIVND (reference sequence). Trimming took 3 bases from V and 4 from J; bases not matched to a gene: 3. As DNA, the CDR3 is TGTGCCAGTAGTATGGGACAGACTTACAATGAGCAGTTCTTC. It codes for CASSMGQTYNEQFF.

Regarding this clone: Relative to the germline gene, one junction end is altered; a read error may explain this. This rearrangement joins TRBV6-2 or TRBV6-3 to TRBJ1-2; D gene ambiguous. This CDR3 is built from 13 residues. Germline CDR1 reads MNHEY; CDR2 reads SVGEGT. CDR3 residues: CSSTKGGHYGYTF. CDR3 in DNA: TGTTCCAGCACCAAAGGTGGACACTATGGCTACACCTTC.

This clone was counted ten times or more. The chain is built from TRBV25-1 and TRBJ2-2; D perhaps matches TRBD2 (5 bases). This CDR3 is built from 14 residues. Germline assignment: CDR1 MGHDK and CDR2 SYGVNS. The V and J ends lost 4 bases and 5 bases respectively, with 11 bases between them. CDR3 protein: CASSAGLITGELFF. CDR3 bases: TGTGCCAGCAGTGCCGGACTTATAACCGGGGAGCTGTTTTTT.

This clone has a handful of counts. The junction departs from the called germline gene at one end, perhaps through a read error. This sequence joins TRBV6-9 and TRBJ1-2; D might be TRBD1 (5 bases). The CDR3 extends over 10 amino acids. Germline-derived CDR1 and CDR2 are MNHGY and SVAAGI. The CDR3: CAISYDSYTF. CDR3 DNA sequence: TGTGCCATCAGTTACGACAGCTATACCTTC.

This clone has just a few counts. The genes are TRBV28 and TRBJ2-1; no definite D call. The germline gives CDR1 MDHEN, CDR2 SYDVKM. The CDR3 length is 13 residues. CDR3 amino acids: CASYGSGRNEQFF. Written as DNA, the CDR3 is TGTGCTTCCTACGGGTCCGGAAGAAATGAGCAGTTCTTC.

Regarding this clone: At one of its ends the junction is not consistent with the germline gene, which may arise from a read error. This rearrangement joins TRBV24-1 to TRBJ1-6, with 7 bases lining up with TRBD1. CDR1 KGHDR and CDR2 SFDVKD come from the germline V gene. The length of the CDR3 is 13 residues. The CDR3 DNA reads as TGCGCCACCAGGTACAGGGGAAATTCACCCCTCCACTTT. Its translation is CATRYRGNSPLHF.

This clone was seen repeatedly, ten times or more. The chain carries TRBV6-2 or TRBV6-3 and TRBJ1-1, with D tentatively TRBD1 (6 bases). The length of the CDR3 is 13 residues. Germline CDR1 is MNHEY and CDR2 is SVGEGT. V lost 7 bases and J 5 bases, leaving 14 bases between the germline ends. This CDR3 reads CASTSVGGTEAFF. As DNA, the CDR3 is TGTGCCAGCACCAGTGTAGGGGGGACTGAAGCTTTCTTT.

As for this clone: One end of the junction fails to match germline, which may point to a read error. The rearrangement uses TRBV14 and TRBJ1-3; no definite D call. Germline loops: CDR1 SGHDN, CDR2 FVKESK. CDR3 length: 16 residues. CDR3: CASSRGLKGSVNTIYF. CDR3 in DNA: TGTGCCAGCAGCCGAGGCCTGAAGGGCTCTGTAAACACCATATATTTT.

The rearrangement links TRBV10-1 to TRBJ2-7; 7 bases map to TRBD1. V lost 6 bases and J lost 4; bases outside the gene matches: 0. Looked up from germline, CDR1 is WNHNN and CDR2 is SYGVQD (reference sequence). The CDR3 is 11 amino acids. The CDR3 reads CASRTGYEQYF. The CDR3 DNA sequence: TGCGCCAGCAGGACAGGGTACGAGCAGTACTTC.

Ten or more counts support this clone. V is TRBV15 and J is TRBJ1-4; no clear D. Germline lookup yields CDR1 LNHNV and CDR2 YYDKDF (reference sequence). The V gene lost 0 bases and the J gene lost 6 bases, with 14 bases spanning the gap. The CDR3 sequence is 16 residues long. CDR3: CATSRDRQARDEKLFF. The CDR3 bases are TGTGCCACCAGCAGAGATCGGCAGGCGAGAGATGAAAAACTGTTTTTT.

This chain links TRBV13 with TRBJ1-2, with 9 bases matching TRBD1. Germline V gene lookup returns CDR1 PRHDT and CDR2 FYEKMQ (reference sequence). Losses at the gene ends were 5 bases for V and 6 bases for J; bases not matched to a gene: 22. This CDR3 comprises 19 residues. The CDR3 here is CASSNDTRLDRGVSDGYTF. DNA of the CDR3: TGTGCCAGCAGCAACGACACCCGTTTGGACAGGGGTGTATCGGATGGCTACACCTTC.